The 26 T cell receptor beta chains given below trace back to one sample, sequenced in a study of CD8+ T cells in alopecia areata. RNA extraction and reverse transcription yielded cDNA as sequencing template. Clones were sequenced by immunoSEQ multiplex PCR, and TCRdb holds only the in-frame ones, with some missing. The repertoire holds over 150,000 clones, 55% to 75% seen once, with approximately 15% in the top ten. The treatment was: oral pan-JAK inhibitor, 5-10 mg twice daily. The sequences come from CD4+ T cells sorted from blood, collected at week 24, from a patient treated with tofacitinib. Receptors were obtained from a human donor with alopecia areata.

V gene TRBV11-2 combines with J gene TRBJ2-7; D is undetermined. The CDR3 covers 12 residues. V shed 3 bases and J shed 6 bases, with 9 bases lying between them. Per the germline V gene, CDR1 is SGHAT and CDR2 is FQNNGV. The CDR3 DNA reads as TGTGCCAGCAGCTTCCCCGGCGGCGAGCAGTACTTC. Residues: CASSFPGGEQYF.

This clone showed up just a few times. This chain uses TRBV13 with TRBJ2-3; 7 bases are a match to TRBD2. Germline values: CDR1 PRHDT, CDR2 FYEKMQ (reference sequence). CDR3 length: 18 residues. Losses at the gene ends were 5 bases for V and 2 bases for J; bases not matched to a gene: 16. The CDR3 nucleotides read TGTGCCAGCAGCCGTACAAGGACTAGGATAGCACACACAGATACGCAGTATTTT. This translates into CASSRTRTRIAHTDTQYF.

J is TRBJ2-5 and V is TRBV30; D ambiguous. The CDR3 is 14 amino acids. Trimming removed 1 base at V and 5 bases at J, with 14 bases between. Germline loops: CDR1 GTSNPN, CDR2 SVGIG (reference sequence). CDR3 DNA: TGTGCCTGGAGTGCCTTCGGGTTAGGGGAGACCCAGTACTTC. Its protein product is CAWSAFGLGETQYF.

The J gene is TRBJ1-5, the V gene TRBV2; weak D call: TRBD1 (6 bases). Germline values: CDR1 SNHLY, CDR2 FYNNEI. V lost 5 bases and J 5 bases, leaving 13 bases between the germline ends. The length of the CDR3 is 14 residues. CDR3 amino acids: CASSQVDRDQPQHF. The CDR3 region has the DNA TGTGCCAGCAGTCAGGTGGACAGAGATCAGCCCCAGCATTTT.

This clone has a handful of counts. The genes are TRBV5-1 and TRBJ2-5; 7 bases line up with TRBD1. This CDR3 comprises 14 residues. CDR1 is SGHRS, CDR2 YFSETQ, per germline. V shed 4 bases and J 2 bases; nucleotides not matched to a gene: 5. The CDR3 loop reads CASSPTGPQETQYF. The DNA for the CDR3 is TGCGCCAGCAGCCCGACAGGGCCACAAGAGACCCAGTACTTC.

The chain links TRBV30 to TRBJ2-4; possibly TRBD2 for D (6 bases). V was clipped by 3 bases and J by 9 bases, with 12 bases between them. Germline V gene lookup returns CDR1 GTSNPN and CDR2 SVGIG (reference sequence). The CDR3 runs 12 residues. The CDR3 sequence: CAWRGGGVIQYF. The CDR3 nucleotides are TGTGCCTGGAGGGGAGGAGGGGTCATTCAGTACTTC.

Here the CDR3 DNA reads TGTGCCAGCAGCTTGCCGGGACAGGGGGAAAAACTGTTTTTT. It encodes CASSLPGQGEKLFF. The rearrangement uses TRBV5-6 and TRBJ1-4; the match to TRBD1 covers 10 bases. V dropped 1 base and J dropped 8; count of bases not matched to a gene: 2. The CDR3 runs to 14 residues. Germline CDR1 SGHDT, CDR2 YYEEEE.

The V gene is TRBV7-2, the J gene TRBJ1-1; no reliable D call. Germline V lookup: CDR1 SGHTA, CDR2 FQGNSA. The CDR3 runs to 14 residues. The germline V and J ends were trimmed by 5 bases and 0 bases, with 10 bases remaining between them. The CDR3 DNA reads as TGTGCCAGCAGCACCCGACACATGAACACTGAAGCTTTCTTT. It encodes CASSTRHMNTEAFF. Full variable domain (missing parts from reference TRBV7-2 and TRBJ1-1): GAGVSQSPSNKVTEKGKDVELRCDPISGHTALYWYRQSLGQGLEFLIYFQGNSAPDKSGLPSDRFSAERTGGSVSTLTIQRTQQEDSAVYLCASSTRHMNTEAFFGQGTRLTVV.

As to this clone: The junction and the germline gene differ at one end; a read error may be behind it. The V and J genes are TRBV30 and TRBJ1-2; D uncertain. This CDR3 comprises 12 residues. Looked up from germline, CDR1 is GTSNPN and CDR2 is SVGIG (reference sequence). CDR3 nucleotides: TGTGCCTGGAGTGTAAGTGACGACCTTAAGAGCTTC. This gives the protein CAWSVSDDLKSF.

V is TRBV11-2 and J is TRBJ1-1, with D maybe TRBD1 (6 bases). The CDR3 totals 13 residues. Deletions cut 5 bases from V and 5 bases from J, with 12 bases between. Per germline, CDR1 SGHAT and CDR2 FQNNGV. The CDR3 sequence: CASSVNRETEAFF. CDR3 nucleotides: TGTGCCAGCAGCGTTAACAGGGAGACTGAAGCTTTCTTT.

This clone occurred once. The J gene is TRBJ1-2, the V gene TRBV4-2; no clear D. The CDR3 has 12 residues. Trimming left V 2 bases short and J 8 bases short, with 9 bases between. Germline CDR1 LGHNA, CDR2 YNFKEQ. Here the CDR3 DNA reads TGTGCCAGCAGCCAAAACGGACGGGGCTACACCTTC. Its translation: CASSQNGRGYTF.

The chain joins TRBV6-6 to TRBJ1-2; unclear D gene. From germline, CDR1 is MNHNY and CDR2 SVGAGI (reference sequence). V dropped 0 bases and J dropped 5 bases, with 4 bases sitting between them. The CDR3 sequence is 12 residues long. For the CDR3, the DNA is TGTGCCAGCAGTTACTCCCATTATGGCTACACCTTC. Residues: CASSYSHYGYTF.

The chain carries TRBV29-1 and TRBJ2-3; TRBD2 agrees at 9 bases. CDR1 and CDR2 (germline): SQVTM, ANQGSEA. Trimming at V came to 5 bases and at J to 0 bases, leaving 15 bases not matched to a gene. The CDR3 totals 18 residues. CDR3 loop: CSVWVHTAGGSSTDTQYF. The CDR3 DNA follows: TGCAGCGTTTGGGTACATACAGCGGGGGGATCTAGCACAGATACGCAGTATTTT.

This chain joins TRBV29-1 and TRBJ1-5, with a tentative D call TRBD1 (6 bases). Germline V gene sequence: CDR1 SQVTM, CDR2 ANQGSEA. This CDR3 has 13 amino acids. The V gene lost 5 bases and the J gene lost 4 bases, with 12 bases spanning the gap. The CDR3 spells CSVQGLGNQPQHF. The CDR3 region has the DNA TGCAGCGTTCAGGGGCTCGGTAATCAGCCCCAGCATTTT.

This clone has a single count. The gene calls are TRBV30 and TRBJ1-2; D gene unclear. The CDR3 has 14 residues. Trimming removed 0 bases from V and 4 bases from J, with 12 bases in between. Germline values: CDR1 GTSNPN, CDR2 SVGIG (reference sequence). Here the CDR3 DNA reads TGTGCCTGGAGTGTACGTGGGCAGAGCTATGGCTACACCTTC. It specifies CAWSVRGQSYGYTF.

This chain joins TRBV5-1 and TRBJ1-5; 9 nucleotides line up with TRBD1. V gave up 4 bases and J gave up 8 bases; unmatched junction bases: 13. CDR3 length equals 16 residues. Germline assignment: CDR1 SGHRS and CDR2 YFSETQ. DNA of the CDR3: TGCGCCAGCAGCCTGACGGGGGACAGGGCCCAGGAGCCCCAGCATTTT. Protein product: CASSLTGDRAQEPQHF. Based on the CDR3 plus reference TRBV5-1 and TRBJ1-5, the full variable domain is KAGVTQTPRYLIKTRGQQVTLSCSPISGHRSVSWYQQTPGQGLQFLFEYFSETQRNKGNFPGRFSGRQFSNSRSEMNVSTLELGDSALYLCASSLTGDRAQEPQHFGDGTRLSIL.

For the CDR3, the DNA is TGTGCCACAAGCTCTGGAAACACCATATATTTT. This sequence encodes CATSSGNTIYF. The V gene is TRBV19, the J gene TRBJ1-3; D is unclear. There are 11 residues in the CDR3. Germline V gene sequence: CDR1 LNHDA, CDR2 SQIVND (reference sequence). V was trimmed by 10 bases and J by 0 bases, leaving 4 bases between them.

The chain uses TRBV5-1 and TRBJ2-3; the D gene is possibly TRBD1 (7 bases). Germline-derived CDR1 and CDR2 are SGHRS and YFSETQ. V was pared by 4 bases and J by 0 bases, with 18 bases between. The CDR3 runs 17 residues. The CDR3 protein is CASSLDATGTSTDTQYF. The DNA of the CDR3 is TGCGCCAGCAGCCTGGACGCGACAGGGACTAGCACAGATACGCAGTATTTT. The whole variable domain, remainder taken from reference TRBV5-1 and TRBJ2-3, is KAGVTQTPRYLIKTRGQQVTLSCSPISGHRSVSWYQQTPGQGLQFLFEYFSETQRNKGNFPGRFSGRQFSNSRSEMNVSTLELGDSALYLCASSLDATGTSTDTQYFGPGTRLTVL.

The chain is built from TRBV15 and TRBJ1-5; no clear D gene. The CDR3 spans 15 residues. V was shortened by 0 bases and J by 6 bases, with 12 bases between the two germline ends. Germline values: CDR1 LNHNV, CDR2 YYDKDF (reference sequence). CDR3 sequence: CATSREVSPRQPQHF. CDR3 bases: TGTGCCACCAGCAGAGAAGTCAGCCCCCGTCAGCCCCAGCATTTT.

This clone was counted once. This chain connects TRBV6-1 to TRBJ2-1, with TRBD2 as a possible D gene (5 bases). V was trimmed by 9 bases and J by 8 bases, leaving 17 bases between them. The germline gives CDR1 MNHNS, CDR2 SASEGT. The CDR3 covers 13 residues. The CDR3 loop is CASTTGGTDEQFF. The CDR3 DNA reads TGTGCCAGTACCACTGGAGGAACCGATGAGCAGTTCTTC.

V gene TRBV6-5 combines with J gene TRBJ1-5; a possible D gene is TRBD1 (5 bases). The germline gives CDR1 MNHEY, CDR2 SVGAGI. V lost 8 bases to trimming and J lost 5 bases, with 13 bases between them. The length of the CDR3 is 13 residues. The CDR3 is CASATREDQPQHF. The CDR3, as DNA: TGTGCCAGCGCAACCAGGGAAGATCAGCCCCAGCATTTT.

The chain recombines TRBV4-1 with TRBJ2-7, with 10 bases fitting TRBD1. Germline values: CDR1 MGHRA, CDR2 YSYEKL. The J segment lost 3 bases and the V segment lost 2 bases, leaving 7 bases of the junction unmatched. The CDR3 loop spans 16 amino acids. CDR3 sequence: CASSQLGQGSYYEQYF. Written as DNA, the CDR3 is TGCGCCAGCAGCCAATTGGGACAGGGGTCGTACTACGAGCAGTACTTC.

This clone was observed a few times. V gene TRBV7-2 combines with J gene TRBJ2-7, with TRBD2 matching over 9 bases. Trimming at V came to 3 bases and at J to 3 bases, leaving 6 bases not matched to a gene. In germline, CDR1 is SGHTA, CDR2 FQGNSA. The CDR3 runs to 15 residues. The CDR3 DNA reads TGTGCCAGCAGCTTTTCCACTAGCGGGTACTACGAGCAGTACTTC. Translation: CASSFSTSGYYEQYF.

The chain recombines TRBV10-3 with TRBJ2-7; a possible D gene is TRBD1 (7 bases). With 10 bases removed from V and 3 bases from J, the gap between germline ends came to 16 bases. Germline V gene sequence: CDR1 ENHRY, CDR2 SYGVKD. This CDR3 comprises 13 residues. The CDR3 DNA is TGTGCCACGGGGGACAGCCAAGACTACGAGCAGTACTTC. This sequence encodes CATGDSQDYEQYF.

The chain links TRBV9 to TRBJ1-3, with 9 bases identical to TRBD1. Germline-derived CDR1 and CDR2 are SGDLS and YYNGEE. Trimming took 2 bases from V and 2 from J; bases not matched to a gene: 5. The CDR3 has 16 amino acids. The CDR3 coding sequence is TGTGCCAGCAGCGTGGGGACAGGGAATACTGGAAACACCATATATTTT. Translating it yields CASSVGTGNTGNTIYF.

This clone was observed a few times. The chain uses TRBV4-3 and TRBJ2-1, with a possible D match to TRBD2 (6 bases). The CDR3 consists of 16 residues. Germline assignment: CDR1 LGHNA and CDR2 YSLEER. V gave up 0 bases and J gave up 6 bases, with 15 bases separating them. This chain's CDR3 is CASSQDGLATFNEQFF. The CDR3 DNA sequence: TGCGCCAGCAGCCAAGATGGCCTAGCGACGTTCAATGAGCAGTTCTTC.